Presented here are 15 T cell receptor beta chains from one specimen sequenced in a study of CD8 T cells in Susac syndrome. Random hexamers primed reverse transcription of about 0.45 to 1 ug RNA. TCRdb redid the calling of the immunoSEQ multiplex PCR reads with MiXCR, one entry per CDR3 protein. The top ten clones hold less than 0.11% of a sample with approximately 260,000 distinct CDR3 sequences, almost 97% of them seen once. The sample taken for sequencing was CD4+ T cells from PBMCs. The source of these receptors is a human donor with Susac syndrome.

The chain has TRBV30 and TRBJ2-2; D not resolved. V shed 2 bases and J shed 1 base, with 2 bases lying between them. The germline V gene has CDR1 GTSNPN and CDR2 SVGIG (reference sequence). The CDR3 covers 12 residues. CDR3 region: CAWSLNTGELFF. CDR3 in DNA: TGTGCCTGGAGTTTGAACACCGGGGAGCTGTTTTTT.

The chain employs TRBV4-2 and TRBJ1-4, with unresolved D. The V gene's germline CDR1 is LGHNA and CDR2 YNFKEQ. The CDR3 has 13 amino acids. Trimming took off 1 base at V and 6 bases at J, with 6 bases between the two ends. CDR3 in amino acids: CASSQARYEKLFF. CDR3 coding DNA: TGTGCCAGCAGCCAAGCCCGGTATGAAAAACTGTTTTTT.

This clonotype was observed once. In nucleotides, the CDR3 is TGCGCCAGCAGCCAACAGGCGGCCGCCGGGTATGGCTACACCTTC. As protein: CASSQQAAAGYGYTF. The rearrangement joins TRBV4-1 to TRBJ1-2; D unclear. Between the trimmed V and J ends, which lost 2 bases and 5 bases, there was a span of 15 bases. The CDR3 is 15 amino acids. Germline values: CDR1 MGHRA, CDR2 YSYEKL.

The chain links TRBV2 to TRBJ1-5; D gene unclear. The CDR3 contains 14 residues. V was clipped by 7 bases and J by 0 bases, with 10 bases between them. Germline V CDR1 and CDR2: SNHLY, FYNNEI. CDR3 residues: CASTPFNSNQPQHF. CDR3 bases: TGTGCCAGCACACCGTTCAATAGCAATCAGCCCCAGCATTTT.

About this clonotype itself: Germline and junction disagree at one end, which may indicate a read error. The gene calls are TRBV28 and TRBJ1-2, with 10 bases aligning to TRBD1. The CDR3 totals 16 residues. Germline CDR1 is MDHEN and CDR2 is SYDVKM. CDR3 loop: CATSPGGDRGLQGYTF. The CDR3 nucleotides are TGTGCCACCAGTCCAGGGGGGGACAGGGGCCTGCAGGGCTACACCTTC.

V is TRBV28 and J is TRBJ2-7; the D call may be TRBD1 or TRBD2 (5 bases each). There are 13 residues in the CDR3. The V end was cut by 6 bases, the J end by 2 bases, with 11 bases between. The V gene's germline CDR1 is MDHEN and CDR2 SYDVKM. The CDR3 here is CASRDSGPYEQYF. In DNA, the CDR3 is TGTGCCAGCAGGGACTCGGGGCCCTACGAGCAGTACTTC.

CDR3 sequence (DNA): TGTGCCAGCAGGCCGGGACTAGCGGGAGGAGGAGAGACCCAGTACTTC. Translation: CASRPGLAGGGETQYF. This chain connects TRBV12-3 or TRBV12-4 to TRBJ2-5; 15 nucleotides agree with TRBD2. The J segment lost 4 bases and the V segment lost 6 bases, leaving 6 bases of the junction unmatched. The CDR3 consists of 16 residues.

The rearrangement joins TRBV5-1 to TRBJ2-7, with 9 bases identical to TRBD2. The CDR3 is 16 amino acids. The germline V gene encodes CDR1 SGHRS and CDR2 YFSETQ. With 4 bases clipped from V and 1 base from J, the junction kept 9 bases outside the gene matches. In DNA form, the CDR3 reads TGCGCCAGCAGCCCACCAAGCGGGAGGCGTTCCTACGAGCAGTACTTC. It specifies CASSPPSGRRSYEQYF. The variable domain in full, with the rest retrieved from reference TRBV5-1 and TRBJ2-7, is KAGVTQTPRYLIKTRGQQVTLSCSPISGHRSVSWYQQTPGQGLQFLFEYFSETQRNKGNFPGRFSGRQFSNSRSEMNVSTLELGDSALYLCASSPPSGRRSYEQYFGPGTRLTVT.

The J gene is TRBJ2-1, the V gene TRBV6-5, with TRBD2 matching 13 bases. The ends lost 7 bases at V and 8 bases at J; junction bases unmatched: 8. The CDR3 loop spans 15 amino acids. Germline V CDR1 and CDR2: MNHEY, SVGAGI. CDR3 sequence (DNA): TGTGCCAGCAAACGGACTAGCGGGAGTAGCTATGAGCAGTTCTTC. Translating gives CASKRTSGSSYEQFF.

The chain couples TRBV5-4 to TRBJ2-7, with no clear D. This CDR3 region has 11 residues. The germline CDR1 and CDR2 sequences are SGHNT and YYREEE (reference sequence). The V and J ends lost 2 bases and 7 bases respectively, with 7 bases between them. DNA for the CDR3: TGTGCCAGCAGCTTTGATCGAGAGCAGTACTTC. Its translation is CASSFDREQYF.

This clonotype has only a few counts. DNA of the CDR3: TGTGCCAGCAGCTTAGGACAGGGCCGAACCGGGGAGCTGTTTTTT. Protein: CASSLGQGRTGELFF. The V call is TRBV3-1, the J call TRBJ2-2, with 8 nucleotides matching TRBD1. From germline, CDR1 is LGHDT and CDR2 YNNKEL (reference sequence). CDR3 length: 15 amino acids. Germline trimming cut 5 bases from V and 5 bases from J; bases unmatched to any gene: 7.

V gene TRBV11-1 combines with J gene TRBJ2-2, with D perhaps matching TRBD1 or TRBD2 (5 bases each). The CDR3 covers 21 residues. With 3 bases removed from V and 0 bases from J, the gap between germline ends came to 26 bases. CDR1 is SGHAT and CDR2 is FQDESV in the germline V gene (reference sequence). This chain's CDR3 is CASSFISPGLGFLSNTGELFF. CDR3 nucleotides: TGTGCCAGCAGCTTCATCTCTCCGGGGCTTGGATTTCTGTCGAACACCGGGGAGCTGTTTTTT.

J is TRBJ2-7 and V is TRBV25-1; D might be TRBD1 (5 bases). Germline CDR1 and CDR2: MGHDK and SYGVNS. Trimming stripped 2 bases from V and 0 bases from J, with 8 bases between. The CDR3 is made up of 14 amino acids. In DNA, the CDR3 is TGTGCCAGCAGTGAACTAGGACACTCCTACGAGCAGTACTTC. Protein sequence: CASSELGHSYEQYF.

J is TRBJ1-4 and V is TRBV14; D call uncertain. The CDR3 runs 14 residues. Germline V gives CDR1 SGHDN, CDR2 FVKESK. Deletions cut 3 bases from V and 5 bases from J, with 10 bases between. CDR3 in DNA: TGTGCCAGCAGCCAGGGGAGTACGAATGAAAAACTGTTTTTT. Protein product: CASSQGSTNEKLFF.

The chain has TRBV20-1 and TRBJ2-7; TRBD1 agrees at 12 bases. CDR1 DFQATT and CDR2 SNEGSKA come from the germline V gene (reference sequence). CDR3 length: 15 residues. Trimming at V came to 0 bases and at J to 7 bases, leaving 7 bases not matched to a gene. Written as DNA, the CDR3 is TGCAGTGCTAGAGATCCGGGACAGGGGGCGGGGGAGCAGTACTTC. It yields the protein CSARDPGQGAGEQYF.